This T cell receptor beta chain was observed in a study of early T cells in non-severe SARS-CoV-2 infection. Overall study context: Sequenced material consisted of bulk RNA (from unsorted whole blood), and chains were unpaired. Study conclusions and caveats: There was a bias toward anti-spike CD8 responses in VDJdb matching, which missed private and CD4 specificities.

The CDR3 covers 18 residues. V lost 2 bases, J lost 0 bases, and 8 bases stayed unmatched. Germline lookup yields CDR1 MNHEY and CDR2 SVGAGI. This clonotype was seen at least ten times. Its target is not known. Researchers attached unique molecular identifiers to individual cDNA molecules. A single record per CDR3 protein comes from TCRdb applying MiXCR to the 5' RACE reads. The sample carries more than 65,000 distinct CDR3 sequences, about 4.6% recorded once. V gene TRBV6-5 combines with J gene TRBJ2-7; the match to TRBD2 covers 12 bases. This clonotype was sampled from an adult who was a healthcare worker with PCR-confirmed SARS-CoV-2 infection or an uninfected control (not recorded which). The donor label of this sample is uncertain. The sample in question was whole blood, obtained at baseline. CDR3 sequence: CASSYRASGGAPSYEQYF. The CDR3 DNA is TGTGCCAGCAGTTACCGGGCTAGCGGGGGGGCCCCCTCCTACGAGCAGTACTTC.